The entry that follows covers one TCR beta chain sequence. What it binds is not known. This sample is drawn from a study of PD-1 blockade in classical Hodgkin lymphoma. Study results and caveats: Complete responders matched newly diagnosed patients in baseline diversity. By C4D1, CD4+ diversity increased significantly, especially in complete responders.

This sample's time point: cycle 4 day 1 (C4D1), after 6 weeks of nivolumab. All patients relapsed after autologous stem cell transplantation, and brentuximab vedotin exposure varied. Generated by immunoSEQ multiplex PCR, the TCRdb table keeps only in-frame clones and is missing some. This table holds about 33,000 clones, 72% found once. CDR3 length equals 15 residues. Germline assignment: CDR1 LNHDA and CDR2 SQIVND (reference sequence). The V end lost 3 bases, the J end lost 8 bases, and 17 bases lay between the germline ends. The chain is built from TRBV19 and TRBJ2-1, with no clear D. The source material was peripheral blood mononuclear cells (PBMCs), sampled before the fourth cycle of nivolumab. The TCR originated in a human donor with classical Hodgkin lymphoma. CDR3 in DNA: TGTGCCAGTAGTATTAGCCAGAATTTGGGCGATGAGCAGTTCTTC. It encodes CASSISQNLGDEQFF.